These 14 T cell receptor beta chains were sequenced from one sample in a study of shared clonotypes between healthy human individuals. Sequenced by immunoSEQ multiplex PCR; TCRdb stores in-frame clones only, minus some. The profile shows under 200,000 clones, about 93% of them singletons. Sequencing input: naive CD4+ T cells sorted from blood. The sample's subset: CD45RA+ positively selected. These receptors were obtained from a woman aged 30 to 39 in good health.

V is TRBV5-1 and J is TRBJ2-5; D uncertain. Germline CDR1 and CDR2: SGHRS and YFSETQ. The CDR3 totals 14 residues. Trimming pared 4 bases from V and 1 base from J, leaving 11 bases between. DNA for the CDR3: TGCGCCAGCAGCCAACAGATATTCCAAGAGACCCAGTACTTC. This translates into CASSQQIFQETQYF. Variable domain in full (rest from reference TRBV5-1 and TRBJ2-5): KAGVTQTPRYLIKTRGQQVTLSCSPISGHRSVSWYQQTPGQGLQFLFEYFSETQRNKGNFPGRFSGRQFSNSRSEMNVSTLELGDSALYLCASSQQIFQETQYFGPGTRLLVL.

V gene TRBV7-3 combines with J gene TRBJ2-1, with 9 positions matching TRBD2. Per the germline V gene, CDR1 is SGHTA and CDR2 is FQGTGA. The junction had 7 bases not matched to a gene; V was cut back by 4 bases and J by 3 bases. The length of the CDR3 is 16 residues. In DNA form, the CDR3 reads TGTGCCAGCAGCTCAAGAGGGCGGGAGGGCTACAATGAGCAGTTCTTC. Protein: CASSSRGREGYNEQFF.

The chain recombines TRBV11-2 with TRBJ2-7; perhaps TRBD2 as D (5 bases). The V end lost 1 base, the J end lost 5 bases, and 12 bases lay between the germline ends. Germline CDR1 and CDR2: SGHAT and FQNNGV. CDR3 size: 14 residues. CDR3 coding DNA: TGTGCCAGCAGCTTAGGTTCAGCGGCTAACGAGCAGTACTTC. It yields the protein CASSLGSAANEQYF.

The chain recombines TRBV25-1 with TRBJ1-2; TRBD1 might be the D (5 bases). The CDR3 is made up of 14 amino acids. V lost 5 bases to trimming and J lost 7 bases, with 17 bases between them. Germline CDR1 reads MGHDK; CDR2 reads SYGVNS. The CDR3 sequence is CASSTARDGAGYTF. CDR3 DNA: TGTGCCAGCAGTACGGCCCGGGACGGGGCTGGCTACACCTTC.

The rearrangement joins TRBV18 to TRBJ2-1, with D hard to call. Germline assignment: CDR1 KGHSH and CDR2 LQKENI. CDR3 length equals 12 residues. The V and J ends lost 4 bases and 7 bases respectively, with 8 bases between them. CDR3 in amino acids: CASSLHGNEQFF. The DNA of the CDR3 is TGTGCCAGCTCACTACACGGTAATGAGCAGTTCTTC.

The chain couples TRBV5-1 to TRBJ2-1; 7 bases line up with TRBD2. V gave up 4 bases and J gave up 6 bases; unmatched junction bases: 22. This CDR3 is 19 amino acids long. The germline V gene encodes CDR1 SGHRS and CDR2 YFSETQ. CDR3 DNA sequence: TGCGCCAGCAGCCCCCATTTGCGGGGAGGGCCCTACACCACCAATGAGCAGTTCTTC. This codes for CASSPHLRGGPYTTNEQFF.

The gene calls are TRBV7-9 and TRBJ1-1, with 7 bases matching TRBD1. Germline CDR1 SEHNR, CDR2 FQNEAQ (reference sequence). This CDR3 is built from 19 residues. V was clipped by 0 bases and J by 3 bases; unmatched bases: 16. The CDR3 protein is CASSLALTRDIQGDTEAFF. The DNA of the CDR3 is TGTGCCAGCAGCTTAGCCTTAACCCGGGATATCCAGGGGGACACTGAAGCTTTCTTT. The full variable domain, with the rest looked up from reference TRBV7-9 and TRBJ1-1, is DTGVSQNPRHKITKRGQNVTFRCDPISEHNRLYWYRQTLGQGPEFLTYFQNEAQLEKSRLLSDRFSAERPKGSFSTLEIQRTEQGDSAMYLCASSLALTRDIQGDTEAFFGQGTRLTVV.

The V gene is TRBV29-1, the J gene TRBJ2-7; TRBD1 is a possible D gene (6 bases). The CDR3 runs 14 residues. Germline V gene data show CDR1 as SQVTM and CDR2 as ANQGSEA. Trimming removed 0 bases at V and 5 bases at J, with 14 bases between. Here the CDR3 reads CSVEETGGLDEQYF. CDR3 in DNA: TGCAGCGTTGAAGAGACAGGAGGCCTCGACGAGCAGTACTTC.

The J gene is TRBJ2-1, the V gene TRBV28; 9 bases are a match to TRBD1. CDR1 MDHEN and CDR2 SYDVKM come from the germline V gene. J gave up 15 bases and V 3 bases, and 9 bases lay outside the gene matches. This CDR3 has 13 amino acids. The CDR3 sequence is CASSFPGQGQPFF. Written as DNA, the CDR3 is TGTGCCAGCAGTTTCCCGGGACAGGGACAGCCGTTCTTC.

The chain employs TRBV19 and TRBJ1-1; TRBD1 might be the D (5 bases). Germline V gene lookup returns CDR1 LNHDA and CDR2 SQIVND (reference sequence). This CDR3 spans 14 amino acids. Trimming took off 6 bases at V and 1 base at J, with 12 bases between the two ends. The CDR3 region is CASSIDRRNTEAFF. The CDR3 DNA is TGTGCCAGTAGCATTGACAGAAGGAACACTGAAGCTTTCTTT.

This clone was counted once. CDR3 bases: TGTGCCAGCAGTTTGTTCTCCCCCCTCGAAGCTTTCTTT. This encodes CASSLFSPLEAFF. V and J are TRBV27 and TRBJ1-1; D not resolved. V was pared by 3 bases and J by 8 bases, with 13 bases between. Germline V gene sequence: CDR1 MNHEY, CDR2 SMNVEV (reference sequence). This CDR3 contains 13 residues.

J is TRBJ2-7 and V is TRBV6-6, with a tentative D call TRBD1 (5 bases). Trimming took off 2 bases at V and 3 bases at J, with 8 bases between the two ends. The CDR3 has 13 amino acids. CDR1 and CDR2 (germline): MNHNY, SVGAGI (reference sequence). DNA for the CDR3: TGTGCCAGCAGTTACGACAGATACTACGAGCAGTACTTC. This encodes CASSYDRYYEQYF.

V is TRBV29-1 and J is TRBJ2-1; no definite D call. The length of the CDR3 is 14 residues. The V end was cut by 7 bases, the J end by 0 bases, with 13 bases between. Germline CDR1 reads SQVTM; CDR2 reads ANQGSEA. This chain's CDR3 is CSGIRTRSYNEQFF. The CDR3, as DNA: TGCAGCGGGATTCGGACGCGCTCCTACAATGAGCAGTTCTTC.

CDR3 region: CATSRETGFYEQYF. The CDR3 bases are TGTGCCACCAGCAGAGAAACAGGGTTCTACGAGCAGTACTTC. The chain joins TRBV15 to TRBJ2-7, with a weak D call TRBD1 (6 bases). Germline loops: CDR1 LNHNV, CDR2 YYDKDF (reference sequence). Trimming removed 0 bases from V and 3 bases from J, with 9 bases in between. The CDR3 runs to 14 residues.